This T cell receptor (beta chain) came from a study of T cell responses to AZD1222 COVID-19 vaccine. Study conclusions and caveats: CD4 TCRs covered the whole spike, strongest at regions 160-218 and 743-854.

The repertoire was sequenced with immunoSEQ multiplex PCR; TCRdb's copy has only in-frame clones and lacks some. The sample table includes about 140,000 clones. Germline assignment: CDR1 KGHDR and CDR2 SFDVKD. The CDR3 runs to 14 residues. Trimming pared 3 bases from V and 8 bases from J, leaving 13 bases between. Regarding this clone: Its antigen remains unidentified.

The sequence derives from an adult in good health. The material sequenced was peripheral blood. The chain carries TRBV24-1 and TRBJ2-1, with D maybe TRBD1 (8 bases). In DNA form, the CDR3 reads TGTGCCACCAGTGATAGGACAGGGAGGGATGAGCAGTTCTTC. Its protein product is CATSDRTGRDEQFF.